This TCR beta chain appears in the sequencing data of a study of T cells after yellow fever vaccination. TCRdb ran MiXCR on the 5' RACE reads and lists one entry per CDR3 protein. The sample holds 600,000 to 750,000 distinct CDR3 sequences, more than 9% seen once. After removal of 3 bases from V and 6 bases from J, the junction contained 8 bases not matched to a gene. The length of the CDR3 is 14 residues. The source is a man aged 25 to 45 who received the YFV17D yellow fever vaccine. The rearrangement uses TRBV12-3 or TRBV12-4 and TRBJ2-7, with TRBD2 identical over 7 bases. The sequencing here drew on PBMCs, taken on the day of the yellow fever booster vaccination. CDR3 in DNA: TGTGCCAGCAGTTTGTCGCTAGCGGAGGTCGAGCAGTACTTC. Translated: CASSLSLAEVEQYF.